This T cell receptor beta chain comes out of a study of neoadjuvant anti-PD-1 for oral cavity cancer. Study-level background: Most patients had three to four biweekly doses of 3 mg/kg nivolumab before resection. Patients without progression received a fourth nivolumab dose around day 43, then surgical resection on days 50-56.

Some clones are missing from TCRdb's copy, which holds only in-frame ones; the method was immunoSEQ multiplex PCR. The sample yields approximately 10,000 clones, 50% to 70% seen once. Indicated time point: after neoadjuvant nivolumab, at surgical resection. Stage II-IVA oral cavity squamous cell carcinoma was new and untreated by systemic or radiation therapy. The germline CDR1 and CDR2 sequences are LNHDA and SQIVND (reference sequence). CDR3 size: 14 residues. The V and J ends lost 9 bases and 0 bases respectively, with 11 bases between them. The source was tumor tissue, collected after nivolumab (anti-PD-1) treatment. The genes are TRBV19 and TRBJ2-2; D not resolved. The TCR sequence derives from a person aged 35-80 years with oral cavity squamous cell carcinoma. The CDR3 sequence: CASKWASNTGELFF. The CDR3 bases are TGTGCCAGCAAGTGGGCTTCGAACACCGGGGAGCTGTTTTTT.